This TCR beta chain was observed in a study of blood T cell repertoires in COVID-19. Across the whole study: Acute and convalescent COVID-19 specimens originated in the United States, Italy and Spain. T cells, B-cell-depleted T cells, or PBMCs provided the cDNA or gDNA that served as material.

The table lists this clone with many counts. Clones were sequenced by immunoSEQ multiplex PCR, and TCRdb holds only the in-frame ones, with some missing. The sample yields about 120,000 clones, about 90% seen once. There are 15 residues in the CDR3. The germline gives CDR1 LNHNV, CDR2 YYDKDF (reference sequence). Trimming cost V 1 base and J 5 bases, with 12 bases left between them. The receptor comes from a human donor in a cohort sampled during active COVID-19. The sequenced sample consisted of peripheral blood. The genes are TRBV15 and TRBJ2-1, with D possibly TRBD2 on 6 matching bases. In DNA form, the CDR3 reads TGTGCCACCAGCAGAGGTGGGACTCCAAACAATGAGCAGTTCTTC. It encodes CATSRGGTPNNEQFF.